One sample yielded the 27 T cell receptor beta chains listed below, sequenced in a study of blood T cells in healthy people across ages. Using a J-beta primer mix together with a sample-barcoded 5' primer, a second PCR was run for about 6 to 11 cycles. TCRdb re-called the 5' RACE reads through MiXCR, storing one row per CDR3 protein. The data hold hundreds of thousands of distinct CDR3 sequences, with roughly 43% observed a single time. The sequenced sample consisted of blood. These receptors all come from a man aged 25-40 years in good health.

The rearrangement uses TRBV6-1 and TRBJ1-2; 8 bases agree with TRBD1. Germline assignment: CDR1 MNHNS and CDR2 SASEGT. The CDR3 sequence is 14 residues long. V lost 1 base, J lost 8 bases, and 6 bases stayed unmatched. DNA for the CDR3: TGTGCCAGCAGTGAAGGACAGGGGATATGGGGCTACACCTTC. Amino acid sequence: CASSEGQGIWGYTF.

This chain links TRBV7-9 with TRBJ2-2; D is uncertain. CDR3 length: 16 residues. In germline, CDR1 is SEHNR, CDR2 FQNEAQ (reference sequence). The germline V and J ends were trimmed by 2 bases and 0 bases, with 10 bases remaining between them. The CDR3 bases are TGTGCCAGCAGCTTACCGGGTCACGCGAACACCGGGGAGCTGTTTTTT. Translated, it gives CASSLPGHANTGELFF.

The chain couples TRBV2 to TRBJ2-7, with 9 bases that match TRBD1. CDR1 SNHLY and CDR2 FYNNEI come from the germline V gene. V lost 3 bases and J lost 0; bases outside the gene matches: 6. The CDR3 spans 16 residues. CDR3 DNA: TGTGCCAGCAGTGATAGGGAGGGACAGGGCTCCTACGAGCAGTACTTC. It specifies CASSDREGQGSYEQYF.

V gene TRBV3-1 combines with J gene TRBJ1-1; D unresolved. There are 15 residues in the CDR3. CDR1 and CDR2 from the germline V gene are LGHDT and YNNKEL (reference sequence). V lost 3 bases and J 6 bases, leaving 17 bases between the germline ends. As DNA, the CDR3 is TGTGCCAGCAGCCAGGCCTTAATGGGGTCGTCTGAAGCTTTCTTT. It specifies CASSQALMGSSEAFF. Looking up the rest from reference TRBV3-1 and TRBJ1-1 gives the full variable domain: DTAVSQTPKYLVTQMGNDKSIKCEQNLGHDTMYWYKQDSKKFLKIMFSYNNKELIINETVPNRFSPKSPDKAHLNLHINSLELGDSAVYFCASSQALMGSSEAFFGQGTRLTVV.

This clonotype turned up a few times. The chain recombines TRBV7-2 with TRBJ2-5, with TRBD1 identical over 7 bases. Germline CDR1 reads SGHTA; CDR2 reads FQGNSA. The CDR3 is 15 amino acids. The junction had 8 bases not matched to a gene; V was cut back by 5 bases and J by 2 bases. This CDR3 is CASSPDREQQETQYF. CDR3 nucleotides: TGTGCCAGCAGCCCAGACAGGGAACAACAAGAGACCCAGTACTTC.

The chain combines TRBV20-1 with TRBJ2-5; perhaps TRBD1 as D (5 bases). This CDR3 has 14 amino acids. The germline gives CDR1 DFQATT, CDR2 SNEGSKA (reference sequence). CDR3 residues: CSPLRGGKQETQYF. The CDR3 nucleotides are TGCAGCCCACTAAGGGGTGGAAAACAAGAGACCCAGTACTTC.

This rearrangement joins TRBV4-3 to TRBJ1-1, with D perhaps matching TRBD1 (6 bases). CDR1 is LGHNA and CDR2 is YSLEER in the germline V gene. The CDR3 loop spans 16 amino acids. V was pared by 0 bases and J by 0 bases, with 11 bases between. The CDR3 loop is CASSQDGGGMNTEAFF. The CDR3 coding sequence is TGCGCCAGCAGCCAAGATGGGGGCGGCATGAACACTGAAGCTTTCTTT.

The J gene is TRBJ2-7, the V gene TRBV5-4; TRBD2 agrees at 7 bases. The CDR3 is 15 residues long. Germline CDR1 and CDR2: SGHNT and YYREEE (reference sequence). Losses at the gene ends were 4 bases for V and 2 bases for J; bases not matched to a gene: 9. CDR3 in DNA: TGTGCCAGCAGCAGGGATGCGGGGGTCACCTACGAGCAGTACTTC. It is translated as CASSRDAGVTYEQYF.

The genes are TRBV6-5 and TRBJ1-6; no firm D call. Deletions cut 2 bases from V and 9 bases from J, with 14 bases between. CDR3 size: 15 residues. Germline CDR1 reads MNHEY; CDR2 reads SVGAGI. Here the CDR3 reads CASSYIENRGSPLHF. The CDR3, as DNA: TGTGCCAGCAGTTACATTGAGAACCGGGGTTCACCCCTCCACTTT.

In this sample, this clonotype turned up a few times. This chain joins TRBV6-1 and TRBJ2-1, with 9 bases aligning to TRBD1. Unmatched junction bases numbered 3, after V lost 6 bases and J lost 6 bases. The CDR3 length is 13 residues. Germline assignment: CDR1 MNHNS and CDR2 SASEGT. This chain's CDR3 is CASRETGGNEQFF. CDR3 bases: TGTGCCAGCAGGGAGACAGGGGGCAATGAGCAGTTCTTC.

This rearrangement joins TRBV5-1 to TRBJ2-1; 9 nucleotides match TRBD1. Trimming at V came to 4 bases and at J to 9 bases, leaving 8 bases not matched to a gene. This CDR3 has 14 amino acids. Germline V lookup: CDR1 SGHRS, CDR2 YFSETQ. CDR3 amino acids: CASSIRDRDGEQFF. CDR3 coding DNA: TGCGCCAGCAGCATCCGGGACAGGGACGGTGAGCAGTTCTTC. Complete variable domain (other parts from reference TRBV5-1 and TRBJ2-1): KAGVTQTPRYLIKTRGQQVTLSCSPISGHRSVSWYQQTPGQGLQFLFEYFSETQRNKGNFPGRFSGRQFSNSRSEMNVSTLELGDSALYLCASSIRDRDGEQFFGPGTRLTVL.

This chain uses TRBV6-1 with TRBJ2-7; TRBD2 agrees at 11 bases. Germline CDR1 and CDR2: MNHNS and SASEGT. The junction had 11 bases not matched to a gene; V was cut back by 4 bases and J by 0 bases. The CDR3 runs to 18 residues. The CDR3 coding sequence is TGTGCCAGCAGTGCCGCCAAACAAGGACTAGCGGGCTCCTACGAGCAGTACTTC. Protein sequence: CASSAAKQGLAGSYEQYF.

This rearrangement joins TRBV7-2 to TRBJ2-7; 7 nucleotides match TRBD2. Germline loops: CDR1 SGHTA, CDR2 FQGNSA. This CDR3 is 13 amino acids long. Unmatched junction bases numbered 7, after V lost 8 bases and J lost 3 bases. The CDR3 DNA reads TGTGCCAGCTCGTCGACTAGCTTCTACGAGCAGTACTTC. The encoded protein is CASSSTSFYEQYF.

The chain employs TRBV10-3 and TRBJ2-5; TRBD1 agrees at 10 bases. Germline loops: CDR1 ENHRY, CDR2 SYGVKD. The trim removed 6 bases at V and 13 bases at J, leaving 8 bases unmatched. The CDR3 is made up of 12 amino acids. CDR3 residues: CAIRKDRGRRYF. Here the CDR3 DNA reads TGTGCCATCAGGAAGGACAGGGGGAGGCGGTACTTC.

V gene TRBV15 combines with J gene TRBJ2-3; 9 positions match TRBD1. Germline V lookup: CDR1 LNHNV, CDR2 YYDKDF (reference sequence). This CDR3 has 15 residues. Losses at the gene ends were 5 bases for V and 6 bases for J; bases not matched to a gene: 9. The CDR3: CATSFRTGVVDTQYF. Here the CDR3 DNA reads TGTGCCACCAGCTTCCGGACAGGGGTAGTGGATACGCAGTATTTT.

In DNA, the CDR3 is TGTGCCAGCAGCCCATCGATGGGGGCCAAGATGACCCAGTACTTC. Amino acids: CASSPSMGAKMTQYF. This sequence joins TRBV7-2 and TRBJ2-5, with D possibly matching TRBD1 (6 bases). The CDR3 runs 15 residues. The germline CDR1 and CDR2 sequences are SGHTA and FQGNSA. Trimming shortened V by 5 bases and J by 7 bases, and 20 bases separated the two germline ends.

The gene calls are TRBV5-4 and TRBJ2-5; D tentatively reads TRBD1 or TRBD2 (5 bases each). Germline CDR1 SGHNT, CDR2 YYREEE (reference sequence). The CDR3 has 15 amino acids. The germline V and J ends were trimmed by 5 bases and 1 base, with 15 bases remaining between them. The CDR3 loop reads CASSSSGAGQETQYF. DNA of the CDR3: TGTGCCAGCAGTTCGTCCGGGGCGGGCCAAGAGACCCAGTACTTC.

This clonotype was found a few times. J is TRBJ1-3 and V is TRBV12-3 or TRBV12-4; D gene unclear. The CDR3 is made up of 11 amino acids. V lost 2 bases and J lost 8, with 4 bases in between. The CDR3 DNA sequence: TGTGCCAGCAGTTTAAGCGACACCATATATTTT. It yields the protein CASSLSDTIYF.

The J gene is TRBJ1-4, the V gene TRBV4-1, with D perhaps matching TRBD1 (5 bases). The V gene lost 0 bases and the J gene lost 6 bases, with 8 bases spanning the gap. The CDR3 consists of 14 residues. Germline V gene data show CDR1 as MGHRA and CDR2 as YSYEKL. CDR3 DNA sequence: TGCGCCAGCAGCCAAGATTTGGGGGATGAAAAACTGTTTTTT. This translates into CASSQDLGDEKLFF.

This clonotype was counted only a few times. The chain joins TRBV9 to TRBJ2-1; TRBD2 matches at 7 bases. There are 15 residues in the CDR3. J was trimmed by 4 bases and V by 1 base; bases with no gene match: 5. Looked up from germline, CDR1 is SGDLS and CDR2 is YYNGEE. The CDR3 nucleotides read TGTGCCAGCAGCGTAACTACTAGCGTGTACAATGAGCAGTTCTTC. As protein: CASSVTTSVYNEQFF. Variable domain in full (rest from reference TRBV9 and TRBJ2-1): DSGVTQTPKHLITATGQRVTLRCSPRSGDLSVYWYQQSLDQGLQFLIQYYNGEERAKGNILERFSAQQFPDLHSELNLSSLELGDSALYFCASSVTTSVYNEQFFGPGTRLTVL.

The chain recombines TRBV4-1 with TRBJ2-1; D call uncertain. Germline assignment: CDR1 MGHRA and CDR2 YSYEKL. Trimming removed 0 bases from V and 6 bases from J, with 9 bases in between. There are 14 residues in the CDR3. CDR3 bases: TGCGCCAGCAGCCAAGATAATGGCGGCAATGAGCAGTTCTTC. It yields the protein CASSQDNGGNEQFF.

This clonotype was counted ten times or more. The DNA of the CDR3 is TGCAGTGCTAGAGATTTAGCGGGGGCCCCTATAGCCAAAAACATTCAGTACTTC. Its translation: CSARDLAGAPIAKNIQYF. This chain links TRBV20-1 with TRBJ2-4; 9 bases are a match to TRBD2. The CDR3 sequence is 18 residues long. V shed 0 bases and J 0 bases; nucleotides not matched to a gene: 9. The germline CDR1 and CDR2 sequences are DFQATT and SNEGSKA (reference sequence).

The V gene is TRBV10-3, the J gene TRBJ1-1, with D unclear. The V end lost 0 bases, the J end lost 5 bases, and 13 bases lay between the germline ends. CDR3 length equals 15 residues. Germline V gene data show CDR1 as ENHRY and CDR2 as SYGVKD. The CDR3 nucleotides are TGTGCCATCAGTGAGTCCGGGTACATGGGGACTGAAGCTTTCTTT. Residues: CAISESGYMGTEAFF.

This clonotype has a handful of counts. The chain employs TRBV7-9 and TRBJ1-2; 11 nucleotides align to TRBD1. V trimming: 4 bases; J trimming: 7 bases; junction bases outside the gene matches: 8. This CDR3 region has 15 residues. The germline gives CDR1 SEHNR, CDR2 FQNEAQ (reference sequence). CDR3 bases: TGTGCCAGCAGCTCCTCCGGGACAGGGGGGGGTGGCTACACCTTC. The encoded protein is CASSSSGTGGGGYTF.

This clonotype was detected ten times or more. The gene calls are TRBV7-9 and TRBJ2-7, with D possibly matching TRBD1 (6 bases). The CDR3 covers 13 residues. Trimming took off 5 bases at V and 4 bases at J, with 12 bases between the two ends. The germline gives CDR1 SEHNR, CDR2 FQNEAQ (reference sequence). CDR3 in amino acids: CASSPRTDYEQYF. The CDR3 bases are TGTGCCAGCAGCCCTAGGACAGATTACGAGCAGTACTTC.

This chain links TRBV5-1 with TRBJ1-1; a weak D match, TRBD1 (5 bases). Germline V gene lookup returns CDR1 SGHRS and CDR2 YFSETQ. CDR3 length: 15 residues. Trimming removed 0 bases at V and 1 base at J, with 10 bases between. CDR3 region: CASSLVAGQNTEAFF. Here the CDR3 DNA reads TGCGCCAGCAGCTTGGTGGCAGGGCAGAACACTGAAGCTTTCTTT.

This clonotype has just a few counts. The V and J genes are TRBV20-1 and TRBJ2-4; D is uncertain. The end of the DNA is better explained by TRBJ2-7, so the J call may be wrong. CDR1 and CDR2 (germline): DFQATT, SNEGSKA (reference sequence). CDR3 size: 11 residues. The CDR3 nucleotides read TGCAGTGCTAGACTAGTTTACGAGCAGTACTTC. Amino acids: CSARLVYEQYF.